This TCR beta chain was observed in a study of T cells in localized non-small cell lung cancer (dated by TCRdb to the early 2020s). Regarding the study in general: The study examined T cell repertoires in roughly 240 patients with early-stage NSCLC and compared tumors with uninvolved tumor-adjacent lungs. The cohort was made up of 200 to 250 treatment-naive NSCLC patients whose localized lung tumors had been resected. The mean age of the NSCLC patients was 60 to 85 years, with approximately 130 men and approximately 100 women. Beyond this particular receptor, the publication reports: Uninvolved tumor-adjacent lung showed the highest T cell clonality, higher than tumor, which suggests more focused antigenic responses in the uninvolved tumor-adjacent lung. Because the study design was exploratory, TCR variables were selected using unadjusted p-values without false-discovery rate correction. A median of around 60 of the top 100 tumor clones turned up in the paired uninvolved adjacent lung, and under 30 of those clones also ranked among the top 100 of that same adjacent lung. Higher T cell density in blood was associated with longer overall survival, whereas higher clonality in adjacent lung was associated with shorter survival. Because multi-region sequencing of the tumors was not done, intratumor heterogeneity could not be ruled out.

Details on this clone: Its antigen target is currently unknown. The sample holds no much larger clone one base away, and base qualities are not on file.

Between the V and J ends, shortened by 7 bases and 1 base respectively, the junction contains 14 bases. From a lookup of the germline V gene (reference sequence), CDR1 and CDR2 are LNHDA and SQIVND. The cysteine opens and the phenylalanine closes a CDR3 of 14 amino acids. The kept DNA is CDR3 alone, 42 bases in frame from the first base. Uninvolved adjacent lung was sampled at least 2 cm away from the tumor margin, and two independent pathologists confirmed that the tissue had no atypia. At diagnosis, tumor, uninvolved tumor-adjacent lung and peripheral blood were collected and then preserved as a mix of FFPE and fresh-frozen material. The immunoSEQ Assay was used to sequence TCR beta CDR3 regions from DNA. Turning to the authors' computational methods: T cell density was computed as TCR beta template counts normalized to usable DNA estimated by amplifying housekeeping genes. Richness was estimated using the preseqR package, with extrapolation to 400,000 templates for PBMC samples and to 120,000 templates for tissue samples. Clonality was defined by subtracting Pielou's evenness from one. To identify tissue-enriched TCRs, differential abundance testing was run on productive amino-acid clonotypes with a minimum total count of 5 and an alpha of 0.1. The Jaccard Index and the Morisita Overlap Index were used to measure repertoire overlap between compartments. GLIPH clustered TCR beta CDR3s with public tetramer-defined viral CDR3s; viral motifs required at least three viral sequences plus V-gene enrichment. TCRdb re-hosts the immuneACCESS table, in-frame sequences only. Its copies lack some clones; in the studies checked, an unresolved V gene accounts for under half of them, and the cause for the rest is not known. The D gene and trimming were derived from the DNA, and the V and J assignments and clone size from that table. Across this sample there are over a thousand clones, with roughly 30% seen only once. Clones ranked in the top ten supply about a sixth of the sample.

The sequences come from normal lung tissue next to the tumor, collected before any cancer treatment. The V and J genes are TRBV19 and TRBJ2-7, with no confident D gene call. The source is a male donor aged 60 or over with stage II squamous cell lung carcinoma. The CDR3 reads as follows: CASTGNSQSYEQYF. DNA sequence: TGTGCCAGTACTGGGAATAGCCAATCCTACGAGCAGTACTTC.